This is a list of T cell receptor beta chains from one sample in a study of T cell repertoires in cytomegalovirus infection. These receptors' antigens are unknown. MiXCR, applied by TCRdb to the reads, yields one record per CDR3 protein. The sample includes 55,000 to 70,000 distinct CDR3 sequences, around 33% of them seen just once. Sequenced: PBMCs, sequenced either directly or after in vitro stimulation (not recorded which). These receptors were obtained from a human donor in good health (CMV status not recorded). Some clones in this sample may be carry-over from other donors' samples. The CDR3 runs from the conserved cysteine through the conserved F or W. The D gene is left open where the match is weak. Clone sizes are given selectively: once, few, many, or a class where the clone is expanded.

j_call	d_call	v_call	clone_size	cdr3_aa	cdr3_nt
TRBJ2-3	TRBD2	TRBV5-1	few	CASSATPSGGPRDAQYF	TGCGCCAGCAGCGCCACCCCTAGCGGGGGGCCGCGGGACGCGCAGTATTTT
TRBJ2-3	TRBD1	TRBV4-3	few	CASSQVRGPDTQYF	TGCGCCAGCAGCCAAGTGAGGGGGCCAGATACGCAGTATTTT
TRBJ1-5	TRBD1	TRBV5-1	-	CASSLGTTGEPQHF	TGCGCCAGCAGCTTGGGGACGACAGGGGAGCCCCAGCATTTT
TRBJ2-7	TRBD2	TRBV7-2	many	CASSTLAGTWEQYF	TGTGCCAGCAGCACCCTAGCGGGTACATGGGAGCAGTACTTC
TRBJ2-7	-	TRBV7-9	-	CASSLDRRGLRSSYEQYF	TGTGCCAGCAGCTTAGATCGTAGAGGGCTAAGGAGCTCCTACGAGCAGTACTTC
TRBJ1-1	-	TRBV4-1	-	CASSQDNTEAFF	TGCGCCAGCAGCCAAGATAACACTGAAGCTTTCTTT
TRBJ2-1	-	TRBV20-1	few	CSAMDDEQFF	TGCAGTGCGATGGACGATGAGCAGTTCTTC
TRBJ2-3	TRBD1	TRBV12-3/TRBV12-4	few	CASSGQGPTDTQYF	TGTGCCAGCAGCGGACAGGGCCCCACAGATACGCAGTATTTT
TRBJ2-4	TRBD2	TRBV19	few	CATRGLAGDIQYF	TGTGCCACCAGAGGACTAGCGGGAGACATTCAGTACTTC
TRBJ2-2	TRBD2	TRBV11-1	-	CASSFSAGETGELFF	TGTGCCAGCAGCTTTAGCGCGGGGGAAACCGGGGAGCTGTTTTTT
TRBJ2-2	TRBD2	TRBV19	-	CASNERGLAGATGELFF	TGTGCCAGTAACGAGCGGGGGCTAGCGGGAGCCACCGGGGAGCTGTTTTTT
TRBJ1-2	TRBD1	TRBV12-3/TRBV12-4	few	CASSPRQGPLNYGYTF	TGTGCCAGCAGTCCCCGACAGGGCCCCCTTAACTATGGCTACACCTTC
TRBJ2-7	TRBD1	TRBV19	-	CASSRDRTYEQYF	TGTGCCAGTAGCAGGGACAGAACCTACGAGCAGTACTTC
TRBJ1-5	-	TRBV7-9	few	CASSLTPVGDPHSNQPQHF	TGTGCCAGCAGCTTAACGCCAGTGGGGGATCCACATAGCAATCAGCCCCAGCATTTT
TRBJ2-7	TRBD1	TRBV12-3/TRBV12-4	few	CASSQGTGGAGWEQYF	TGTGCCAGCAGTCAAGGGACAGGGGGCGCCGGTTGGGAGCAGTACTTC
TRBJ2-1	-	TRBV11-3	-	CASSFCRRYNEQFF	TGTGCCAGCAGCTTCTGCCGACGGTACAATGAGCAGTTCTTC
TRBJ1-6	TRBD1	TRBV18	-	CASSLRGTENSPLHF	TGTGCCAGCTCGCTGCGGGGGACAGAGAATTCACCCCTCCACTTT
TRBJ2-2	-	TRBV24-1	few	CATSSRGRLGELFF	TGTGCCACCAGTTCCCGGGGGAGGTTAGGGGAGCTGTTTTTT
TRBJ1-1	TRBD1	TRBV7-6	-	CASSAPGQGFGDTEAFF	TGTGCCAGCAGCGCACCGGGACAGGGTTTCGGAGACACTGAAGCTTTCTTT
TRBJ2-3	-	TRBV9	many	CASSVLGGVRDTQYF	TGTGCCAGCAGCGTATTAGGGGGAGTCAGGGATACGCAGTATTTT
TRBJ1-1	-	TRBV7-9	few	CASSLRGPEKNTEAFF	TGTGCCAGCAGCTTACGGGGGCCTGAGAAGAACACTGAAGCTTTCTTT
TRBJ2-3	-	TRBV7-2	many	CASSLWLLNAQYF	TGTGCCAGCAGCTTATGGCTCCTTAACGCGCAGTATTTT
TRBJ1-4	-	TRBV7-9	-	CASSLNRLSEKLFF	TGTGCCAGCAGCTTAAACAGGTTAAGTGAAAAACTGTTTTTT
TRBJ2-1	-	TRBV20-1	-	CSARASSGTVFNEQFF	TGCAGTGCTAGGGCCTCAAGTGGGACGGTTTTCAATGAGCAGTTCTTC
TRBJ2-5	-	TRBV7-2	many	CASSPNEETQYF	TGTGCCAGCAGCCCCAATGAAGAGACCCAGTACTTC
TRBJ2-3	-	TRBV7-2	many	CASSQSGISTDTQYF	TGTGCCAGCAGCCAAAGCGGAATTAGCACAGATACGCAGTATTTT
TRBJ2-5	-	TRBV12-3/TRBV12-4	-	CASSRGTQETQYF	TGTGCCAGCAGCCGCGGGACACAAGAGACCCAGTACTTC